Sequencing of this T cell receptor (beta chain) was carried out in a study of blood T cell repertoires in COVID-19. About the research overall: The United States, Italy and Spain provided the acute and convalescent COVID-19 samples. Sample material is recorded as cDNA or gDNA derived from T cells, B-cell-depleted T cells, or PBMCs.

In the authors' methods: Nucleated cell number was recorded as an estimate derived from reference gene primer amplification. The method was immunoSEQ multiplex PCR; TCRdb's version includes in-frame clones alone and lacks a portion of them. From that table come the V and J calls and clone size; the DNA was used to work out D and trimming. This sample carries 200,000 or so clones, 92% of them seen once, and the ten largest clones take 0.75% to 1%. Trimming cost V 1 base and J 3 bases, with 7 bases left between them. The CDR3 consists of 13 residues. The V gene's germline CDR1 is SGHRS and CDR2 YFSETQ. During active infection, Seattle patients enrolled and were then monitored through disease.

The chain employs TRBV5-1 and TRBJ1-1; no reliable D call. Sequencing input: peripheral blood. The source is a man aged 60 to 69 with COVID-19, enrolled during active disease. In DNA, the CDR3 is TGCGCCAGCAGCTTGCGAGTGGACACTGAAGCTTTCTTT. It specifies CASSLRVDTEAFF. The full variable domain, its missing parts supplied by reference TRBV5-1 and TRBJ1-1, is KAGVTQTPRYLIKTRGQQVTLSCSPISGHRSVSWYQQTPGQGLQFLFEYFSETQRNKGNFPGRFSGRQFSNSRSEMNVSTLELGDSALYLCASSLRVDTEAFFGQGTRLTVV.